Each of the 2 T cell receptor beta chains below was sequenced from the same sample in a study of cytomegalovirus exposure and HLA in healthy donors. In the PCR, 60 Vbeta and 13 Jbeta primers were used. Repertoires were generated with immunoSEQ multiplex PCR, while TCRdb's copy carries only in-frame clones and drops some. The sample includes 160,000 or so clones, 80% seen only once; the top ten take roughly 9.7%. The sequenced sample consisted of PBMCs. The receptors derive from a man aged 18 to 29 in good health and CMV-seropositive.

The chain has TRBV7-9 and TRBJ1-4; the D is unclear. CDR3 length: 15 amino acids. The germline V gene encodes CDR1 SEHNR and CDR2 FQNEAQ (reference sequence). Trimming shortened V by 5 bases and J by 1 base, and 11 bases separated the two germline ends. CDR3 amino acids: CASSPPRETNEKLFF. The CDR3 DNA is TGTGCCAGCAGCCCCCCGCGTGAAACTAATGAAAAACTGTTTTTT.

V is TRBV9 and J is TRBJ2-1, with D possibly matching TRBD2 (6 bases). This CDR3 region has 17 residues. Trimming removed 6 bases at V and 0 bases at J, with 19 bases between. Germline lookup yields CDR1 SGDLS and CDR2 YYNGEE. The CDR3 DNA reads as TGTGCCAGCACCGATACCCCGGACGGGAGCTCCTACAATGAGCAGTTCTTC. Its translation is CASTDTPDGSSYNEQFF.